This T cell receptor beta chain appears in the sequencing data of a study of blood T cell repertoires in COVID-19. Germline-derived CDR1 and CDR2 are LGHDT and YNNKEL (reference sequence). The CDR3 consists of 12 residues. Trimming took 4 bases from V and 8 from J; bases not matched to a gene: 4. Produced via immunoSEQ multiplex PCR; TCRdb's table is partial and in-frame only. The data contain 300,000 to 450,000 clones, 70% to 90% of them singletons. The receptor comes from a woman in her sixties or seventies with COVID-19, enrolled during active disease. The sequenced sample was peripheral blood. The V gene is TRBV3-1 (or the pseudogene TRBV3-2), the J gene TRBJ1-1; TRBD1 aligns across 7 bases. The CDR3 DNA is TGTGCCAGCAGCCTTCGACAGGGAGAAGCTTTCTTT. This translates into CASSLRQGEAFF.